These 27 T cell receptor beta chains originate from one sample sequenced in a study of siplizumab effects on memory and regulatory T cells (dated by TCRdb to the late 2010s). The library was built by means of the immunoSEQ multiplex PCR assay. The table was pulled from immuneACCESS by TCRdb, which kept in-frame rearrangements only. Such tables lose some clones; where checked, under half of the loss comes from unresolved V genes, and the rest has no known cause. The sample data list 80,000 to 130,000 clones, and 90% to 95% of these were observed just once. 0.65% to 0.8% of the sample is taken by the ten largest. Sequenced material: Tregs sorted from blood. These receptors all stem from a human donor in good health.

This clone was detected a few times. The V and J genes are TRBV5-4 and TRBJ1-5; D is unclear. The CDR3 contains 11 residues. Germline assignment: CDR1 SGHNT and CDR2 YYREEE (reference sequence). Trimming removed 4 bases at V and 5 bases at J, with 4 bases between. This CDR3 reads CASSAYQPQHF. The CDR3 DNA reads as TGTGCCAGCAGCGCGTATCAGCCCCAGCATTTT. The full variable domain, its missing parts supplied by reference TRBV5-4 and TRBJ1-5, is ETGVTQSPTHLIKTRGQQVTLRCSSQSGHNTVSWYQQALGQGPQFIFQYYREEENGRGNFPPRFSGLQFPNYSSELNVNALELDDSALYLCASSAYQPQHFGDGTRLSIL.

The sample holds one count of this clone. This chain connects TRBV4-2 to TRBJ2-1; D perhaps matches TRBD2 (7 bases). The V and J ends lost 0 bases and 3 bases respectively, with 12 bases between them. Germline V lookup: CDR1 LGHNA, CDR2 YNFKEQ. There are 16 residues in the CDR3. CDR3 sequence reads: CASSQDWRGGYNEQFF. The CDR3 nucleotides are TGTGCCAGCAGCCAAGATTGGAGGGGGGGCTACAATGAGCAGTTCTTC.

The chain has TRBV27 and TRBJ2-7, with 7 bases aligning to TRBD1. Germline lookup yields CDR1 MNHEY and CDR2 SMNVEV (reference sequence). The V gene end was trimmed by 5 bases and the J gene end by 4 bases; junction bases not matched to a gene: 8. This CDR3 has 14 amino acids. The CDR3 region has the DNA TGTGCCAGCAGTATCCGGGACAGACCTTACGAGCAGTACTTC. Translation gives CASSIRDRPYEQYF.

Details on this clone: This specimen includes other DNA sequences encoding the same CDR3. The rearrangement joins TRBV18 to TRBJ1-5; TRBD1 aligns across 8 bases. The ends lost 3 bases at V and 5 bases at J; junction bases unmatched: 0. Germline CDR1 reads KGHSH; CDR2 reads LQKENI. The CDR3 totals 13 residues. CDR3 protein: CASSPDRDQPQHF. The CDR3 DNA reads TGTGCCAGCTCACCGGACAGGGATCAGCCCCAGCATTTT.

This clone was recorded only once. This rearrangement joins TRBV21-1 to TRBJ2-5; the table's D call, TRBD1, has no DNA check behind it. The J call could be wrong; TRBJ2-7 is a better fit for the DNA end. TRBV21-1 is deemed a pseudogene. This CDR3 region has 18 residues. DNA for the CDR3: TGTGCCAGCAGCAAATTGGGGGGACCAGGGGGACCATCCTACGAGCAGTACTTC. It translates to CASSKLGGPGGPSYEQYF.

V gene TRBV28 combines with J gene TRBJ1-2; D gene unclear. The V and J ends lost 4 bases and 4 bases respectively, with 19 bases between them. The length of the CDR3 is 16 residues. The germline V gene encodes CDR1 MDHEN and CDR2 SYDVKM. CDR3: CASSSHLEGRIYGYTF. The CDR3 coding sequence is TGTGCCAGCAGTTCCCATTTGGAAGGGAGAATCTATGGCTACACCTTC.

The rearrangement joins TRBV5-6 to TRBJ1-5; 8 nucleotides align to TRBD1. CDR3 length: 15 amino acids. The ends lost 1 base at V and 6 bases at J; junction bases unmatched: 6. The germline CDR1 and CDR2 sequences are SGHDT and YYEEEE. The DNA of the CDR3 is TGTGCCAGCAGCTTGTACAGGGGGTTGAGTCAGCCCCAGCATTTT. Its protein product is CASSLYRGLSQPQHF.

The V call is TRBV11-2, the J call TRBJ2-1; tentative D call: TRBD1 (5 bases). The CDR3 consists of 15 residues. V dropped 5 bases and J dropped 3 bases, with 14 bases sitting between them. Germline values: CDR1 SGHAT, CDR2 FQNNGV. As DNA, the CDR3 is TGTGCCAGCAGCACCCGCCACAGGAACTACAATGAGCAGTTCTTC. Protein sequence: CASSTRHRNYNEQFF.

The rearrangement links TRBV7-8 to TRBJ1-1, with D maybe TRBD1 (5 bases). V shed 5 bases and J shed 6 bases, with 16 bases lying between them. Germline values: CDR1 SGHVS, CDR2 FQNEAQ. The CDR3 totals 14 residues. The CDR3 here is CASSLHQGFAEAFF. As DNA, the CDR3 is TGTGCCAGCAGCCTCCACCAGGGATTCGCTGAAGCTTTCTTT.

The V gene is TRBV5-1, the J gene TRBJ2-1, with D possibly TRBD2 on 6 matching bases. Germline V gene sequence: CDR1 SGHRS, CDR2 YFSETQ. V lost 0 bases and J 2 bases, leaving 9 bases between the germline ends. CDR3 length: 15 amino acids. The CDR3 sequence is CASSLDGSTYNEQFF. CDR3 bases: TGCGCCAGCAGCTTGGACGGGAGCACCTACAATGAGCAGTTCTTC.

Relative to its sample, this clone is medium-sized (0.01 to 0.1%). The chain combines TRBV7-9 with TRBJ2-7; D uncertain. The CDR3 contains 14 residues. Germline CDR1 and CDR2: SEHNR and FQNEAQ (reference sequence). V lost 1 base and J 4 bases, leaving 11 bases between the germline ends. The CDR3 protein is CASSLGPLGYEQYF. As DNA, the CDR3 is TGTGCCAGCAGCTTAGGCCCCCTCGGGTACGAGCAGTACTTC.

CDR3 sequence reads: CASSTRTGIPNQPQHF. CDR3 sequence (DNA): TGTGCCAGCAGTACCCGGACAGGGATCCCCAATCAGCCCCAGCATTTT. The J gene is TRBJ1-5, the V gene TRBV28; TRBD1 matches 8 bases. The ends lost 5 bases at V and 3 bases at J; junction bases unmatched: 9. Per germline, CDR1 MDHEN and CDR2 SYDVKM. The CDR3 runs to 16 residues.

The chain is built from TRBV21-1 and TRBJ2-2. TRBV21-1 is a documented pseudogene. CDR3 length: 17 residues. CDR3 loop: CATPGGQYRGVTGELFF. In nucleotides, the CDR3 is TGTGCCACCCCGGGGGGACAATACAGGGGCGTCACCGGGGAGCTGTTTTTT.

J is TRBJ1-1 and V is TRBV27, with TRBD1 as a possible D gene (6 bases). Germline CDR1 and CDR2: MNHEY and SMNVEV (reference sequence). The CDR3 length is 15 residues. Trimming shortened V by 3 bases and J by 5 bases, and 16 bases separated the two germline ends. The CDR3 region has the DNA TGTGCCAGCAGTTTTTATGGGGGGCCAAGAACTGAAGCTTTCTTT. Amino acid sequence: CASSFYGGPRTEAFF.

The genes are TRBV10-3 and TRBJ1-1; D is perhaps TRBD1 (5 bases). The CDR3 covers 14 residues. V was clipped by 6 bases and J by 0 bases, with 11 bases between them. Germline lookup yields CDR1 ENHRY and CDR2 SYGVKD. The CDR3 loop is CAIRKGTLNTEAFF. The CDR3 region has the DNA TGTGCCATCAGGAAGGGGACCTTGAACACTGAAGCTTTCTTT.

In its sample, this clone was seen once. The gene calls are TRBV19 and TRBJ2-3; TRBD2 matches at 7 bases. CDR1 LNHDA and CDR2 SQIVND come from the germline V gene (reference sequence). This CDR3 is 15 amino acids long. V shed 5 bases and J 4 bases; nucleotides not matched to a gene: 9. For the CDR3, the DNA is TGTGCCAGTAGTCTAGGGACTATATTCCCAGATACGCAGTATTTT. It yields the protein CASSLGTIFPDTQYF. The full variable domain, with the rest looked up from reference TRBV19 and TRBJ2-3, is DGGITQSPKYLFRKEGQNVTLSCEQNLNHDAMYWYRQDPGQGLRLIYYSQIVNDFQKGDIAEGYSVSREKKESFPLTVTSAQKNPTAFYLCASSLGTIFPDTQYFGPGTRLTVL.

This rearrangement joins TRBV10-3 to TRBJ1-1; no clear D. The CDR3 runs 13 residues. CDR1 ENHRY and CDR2 SYGVKD come from the germline V gene. V was trimmed by 8 bases and J by 5 bases, leaving 15 bases between them. The CDR3 DNA is TGTGCCATCGCCCAGTCTTGGGAGACTGAAGCTTTCTTT. Its translation: CAIAQSWETEAFF.

J is TRBJ1-3 and V is TRBV7-8, with D hard to call. V dropped 1 base and J dropped 0 bases, with 10 bases sitting between them. Germline CDR1 is SGHVS and CDR2 is FQNEAQ. The CDR3 extends over 16 amino acids. CDR3 sequence: CASSLVQRNSGNTIYF. CDR3 in DNA: TGTGCCAGCAGCTTAGTGCAGCGGAACTCTGGAAACACCATATATTTT.

This chain joins TRBV5-1 and TRBJ2-7; D gene ambiguous. CDR1 and CDR2 from the germline V gene are SGHRS and YFSETQ. The CDR3 has 14 amino acids. Trimming left V 5 bases short and J 0 bases short, with 12 bases between. The CDR3 sequence is CASSVVGNSYEQYF. In DNA, the CDR3 is TGCGCCAGCAGTGTTGTAGGCAACTCCTACGAGCAGTACTTC.

The V and J genes are TRBV5-1 and TRBJ1-2, with 8 positions matching TRBD1. Per the germline V gene, CDR1 is SGHRS and CDR2 is YFSETQ. Trimming at V came to 0 bases and at J to 8 bases, leaving 12 bases not matched to a gene. The CDR3 loop spans 16 amino acids. CDR3 nucleotides: TGCGCCAGCAGCTTGGGACAGGGGTTAACCGGTAGGGGCTACACCTTC. It specifies CASSLGQGLTGRGYTF. Filled out from reference TRBV5-1 and TRBJ1-2, the complete variable domain reads KAGVTQTPRYLIKTRGQQVTLSCSPISGHRSVSWYQQTPGQGLQFLFEYFSETQRNKGNFPGRFSGRQFSNSRSEMNVSTLELGDSALYLCASSLGQGLTGRGYTFGSGTRLTVV.

Only one count was recorded for this clone. The J gene is TRBJ2-7, the V gene TRBV6-5; 9 bases agree with TRBD1. The CDR3 is 15 amino acids. V was pared by 6 bases and J by 4 bases, with 10 bases of the junction left unmatched. The germline V gene encodes CDR1 MNHEY and CDR2 SVGAGI. The chain's CDR3 is CASSPPGQGVYEQYF. CDR3 sequence (DNA): TGTGCCAGCAGCCCTCCGGGACAGGGAGTGTACGAGCAGTACTTC.

The chain has TRBV5-4 and TRBJ2-1; D is unclear. The CDR3 runs 13 residues. Germline CDR1 and CDR2: SGHNT and YYREEE (reference sequence). The V end was cut by 0 bases, the J end by 9 bases, with 10 bases between. The CDR3 region is CASSLVLVGEQFF. Here the CDR3 DNA reads TGTGCCAGCAGCTTGGTGCTAGTAGGTGAGCAGTTCTTC.

The gene calls are TRBV19 and TRBJ2-1, with 9 bases matching TRBD2. The V gene end was trimmed by 3 bases and the J gene end by 6 bases; junction bases not matched to a gene: 9. This CDR3 spans 16 amino acids. Germline V gives CDR1 LNHDA, CDR2 SQIVND (reference sequence). CDR3 DNA: TGTGCCAGTAGTATCGGAGGGACTAGCTGGGTCAATGAGCAGTTCTTC. It encodes CASSIGGTSWVNEQFF.

V is TRBV4-2 and J is TRBJ2-7, with D tentatively TRBD1 (7 bases). The germline V gene has CDR1 LGHNA and CDR2 YNFKEQ. This CDR3 contains 16 residues. Between the trimmed V and J ends, which lost 0 bases and 2 bases, there was a span of 14 bases. CDR3 sequence reads: CASSQEGRRGPYEQYF. DNA of the CDR3: TGTGCCAGCAGCCAAGAAGGTCGGAGGGGGCCCTACGAGCAGTACTTC.

The chain uses TRBV16 and TRBJ1-1; D gene ambiguous. V was cut by 0 bases and J by 2 bases, with 10 bases left in between. The length of the CDR3 is 15 residues. CDR1 KGHSY and CDR2 FQNENV come from the germline V gene. CDR3 residues: CASSQSRQINTEAFF. As DNA, the CDR3 is TGTGCCAGCAGCCAATCAAGACAAATAAACACTGAAGCTTTCTTT.

The chain combines TRBV11-1 with TRBJ1-6; weak D call: TRBD1 (5 bases). CDR3 size: 14 residues. CDR1 and CDR2 from the germline V gene are SGHAT and FQDESV (reference sequence). Deletions cut 0 bases from V and 11 bases from J, with 11 bases between. The chain's CDR3 is CASSLAGTGTPLHF. In nucleotides, the CDR3 is TGTGCCAGCAGCTTAGCGGGGACGGGGACACCCCTCCACTTT.

This clone was detected once. The chain combines TRBV6-6 with TRBJ1-2, with D possibly being TRBD1 (5 bases). The germline gives CDR1 MNHNY, CDR2 SVGAGI (reference sequence). The ends were cut back, 2 bases at V and 4 bases at J, with 14 bases in the middle. CDR3 size: 15 residues. CDR3 sequence reads: CASSYEWGEFYGYTF. Here the CDR3 DNA reads TGTGCCAGCAGTTACGAGTGGGGCGAGTTCTATGGCTACACCTTC.